This passage covers 21 T cell receptor beta chains from one sample sequenced in a study of shared clonotypes between healthy human individuals (dated by TCRdb to 2019 to 2021). For the CD8 naive samples, CD45RO-negative cells were positively selected for CCR7, yielding a CD45RA+CCR7+ population from which TemRA cells were excluded. Libraries were made using the immunoSEQ multiplex PCR assay. TCRdb provides this immuneACCESS table in a form limited to in-frame rearrangements. Some clones are lacking; in checked studies, under half of them reflect an unresolved V gene, and why the rest are absent is not known. Across this sample there are some 2,000,000 clones, with roughly 94% seen only once. Approximately 1.2% of the sample rests with the top ten. Sequencing was carried out using naive CD8+ T cells sorted from blood. The sample's cell subset or site label, decoded: CD45RA+CCR7+. Every receptor here comes from a man younger than 35 in good health.

Worth noting for this clone: The same CDR3 is also encoded by other DNA sequences in this sample. The chain has TRBV27 and TRBJ1-4, with D uncertain. Germline CDR1 is MNHEY and CDR2 is SMNVEV (reference sequence). Between the trimmed V and J ends, which lost 5 bases and 3 bases, there was a span of 10 bases. This CDR3 has 14 amino acids. The CDR3 region is CASSPTGANEKLFF. CDR3 bases: TGTGCCAGCAGTCCCACCGGAGCTAATGAAAAACTGTTTTTT.

The rearrangement joins TRBV10-2 to TRBJ2-1; 7 bases fit TRBD2. Germline loops: CDR1 WSHSY, CDR2 SAAADI. The CDR3 spans 15 residues. Losses at the gene ends were 8 bases for V and 3 bases for J; bases not matched to a gene: 10. CDR3 DNA sequence: TGCGCCAGCGGGGGGGTTTTCGGGATCTACAATGAGCAGTTCTTC. Residues: CASGGVFGIYNEQFF.

The chain employs TRBV2 and TRBJ2-7; D might be TRBD2 (6 bases). CDR1 is SNHLY and CDR2 is FYNNEI in the germline V gene. The length of the CDR3 is 14 residues. The CDR3 spells CARSDGGANYEQYF. The CDR3 DNA is TGTGCAAGGAGTGATGGAGGGGCAAACTACGAGCAGTACTTC.

The V gene is TRBV4-3, the J gene TRBJ2-1; D unclear. Germline V CDR1 and CDR2: LGHNA, YSLEER. The CDR3 is 16 residues long. Trimming stripped 4 bases from V and 4 bases from J, with 17 bases between. CDR3: CASSRGPDPRYNEQFF. CDR3 DNA: TGCGCCAGCAGCCGTGGACCGGACCCGAGGTACAATGAGCAGTTCTTC.

The V gene is TRBV27, the J gene TRBJ2-3; 10 bases are shared with TRBD2. V dropped 1 base and J dropped 8; count of bases not matched to a gene: 6. The CDR3 covers 15 residues. CDR1 MNHEY and CDR2 SMNVEV come from the germline V gene (reference sequence). CDR3 in amino acids: CASSLWLAGETTQYF. CDR3 nucleotides: TGTGCCAGCAGTTTATGGCTAGCGGGGGAAACTACGCAGTATTTT.

This clone was observed many times. V and J are TRBV29-1 and TRBJ1-4; D unclear. Germline assignment: CDR1 SQVTM and CDR2 ANQGSEA. Trimming took 5 bases from V and 7 from J, leaving 11 bases between them. CDR3 length: 12 residues. The CDR3 coding sequence is TGCAGCGTTCGGTTCTTGGGTGAAAAACTGTTTTTT. This sequence encodes CSVRFLGEKLFF.

This chain links TRBV6-6 with TRBJ2-1; D remains unclear. The CDR3 consists of 12 residues. V dropped 6 bases and J dropped 8 bases, with 11 bases sitting between them. Looked up from germline, CDR1 is MNHNY and CDR2 is SVGAGI (reference sequence). CDR3: CASSYDGYEQFF. In DNA form, the CDR3 reads TGTGCCAGCAGCTACGATGGTTATGAGCAGTTCTTC.

The V and J genes are TRBV7-9 and TRBJ2-2; 7 positions match TRBD1. Germline CDR1 is SEHNR and CDR2 is FQNEAQ (reference sequence). This CDR3 has 19 residues. With V trimmed by 5 bases and J by 4 bases, 19 bases remained unmatched. The CDR3 protein is CASSPPLPETGWGTGELFF. CDR3 coding DNA: TGTGCCAGCAGCCCCCCGTTACCGGAGACAGGGTGGGGCACCGGGGAGCTGTTTTTT.

DNA for the CDR3: TGTGCCAGCAGTCGGGACAGCTTTGGAGAGCAGTACTTC. Its protein product is CASSRDSFGEQYF. The chain joins TRBV9 to TRBJ2-7; 7 bases are a match to TRBD1. Losses at the gene ends were 5 bases for V and 7 bases for J; bases not matched to a gene: 9. The CDR3 is 13 residues long. The germline gives CDR1 SGDLS, CDR2 YYNGEE. The complete variable domain, with remaining parts taken from reference TRBV9 and TRBJ2-7, reads DSGVTQTPKHLITATGQRVTLRCSPRSGDLSVYWYQQSLDQGLQFLIQYYNGEERAKGNILERFSAQQFPDLHSELNLSSLELGDSALYFCASSRDSFGEQYFGPGTRLTVT.

This sequence joins TRBV19 and TRBJ1-1; the match to TRBD1 covers 9 bases. The V gene end was trimmed by 5 bases and the J gene end by 0 bases; junction bases not matched to a gene: 7. The CDR3 spans 16 residues. Germline CDR1 is LNHDA and CDR2 is SQIVND (reference sequence). The CDR3 region is CASSLGTGRLNTEAFF. The CDR3 coding sequence is TGTGCCAGTAGTCTCGGGACAGGGCGCTTGAACACTGAAGCTTTCTTT.

The genes are TRBV7-9 and TRBJ2-7, with 12 nucleotides matching TRBD2. The germline V gene has CDR1 SEHNR and CDR2 FQNEAQ (reference sequence). This CDR3 has 16 residues. After removal of 0 bases from V and 5 bases from J, the junction contained 5 bases not matched to a gene. The CDR3 sequence is CASSLAQTSGRDEQYF. The CDR3 DNA is TGTGCCAGCAGCTTAGCGCAGACTAGCGGGAGAGACGAGCAGTACTTC.

The chain couples TRBV7-9 to TRBJ2-5; 10 nucleotides agree with TRBD1. CDR1 and CDR2 from the germline V gene are SEHNR and FQNEAQ (reference sequence). V gave up 5 bases and J gave up 6 bases; unmatched junction bases: 9. There are 15 residues in the CDR3. CDR3 in amino acids: CASSPPGQGRQTQYF. Here the CDR3 DNA reads TGTGCCAGCAGCCCGCCGGGACAGGGGAGACAGACCCAGTACTTC.

The J gene is TRBJ2-1, the V gene TRBV5-8; a possible D gene is TRBD2 (5 bases). Germline CDR1 SGHTS, CDR2 YDEGEE. Trimming pared 4 bases from V and 3 bases from J, leaving 11 bases between. This CDR3 has 14 amino acids. DNA of the CDR3: TGTGCCAGCAGCCCGAGGGAGCACTACAATGAGCAGTTCTTC. This gives the protein CASSPREHYNEQFF. Full variable domain (rest looked up from reference TRBV5-8 and TRBJ2-1): EAGVTQSPTHLIKTRGQQATLRCSPISGHTSVYWYQQALGLGLQFLLWYDEGEERNRGNFPPRFSGRQFPNYSSELNVNALELEDSALYLCASSPREHYNEQFFGPGTRLTVL.

The sample holds one count of this clone. The chain links TRBV5-6 to TRBJ2-7; a weak D match, TRBD2 (6 bases). The germline CDR1 and CDR2 sequences are SGHDT and YYEEEE. V was cut by 6 bases and J by 2 bases, with 12 bases left in between. The CDR3 length is 13 residues. CDR3 nucleotide sequence: TGTGCCAGCACCCGGGACTCACCCTACGAGCAGTACTTC. Its protein product is CASTRDSPYEQYF.

This chain joins TRBV27 and TRBJ2-7, with D perhaps assigned TRBD1 or TRBD2 (5 bases each). Germline assignment: CDR1 MNHEY and CDR2 SMNVEV (reference sequence). V was clipped by 3 bases and J by 3 bases, with 9 bases between them. The CDR3 has 13 amino acids. Here the CDR3 reads CASSFGTYYEQYF. The DNA for the CDR3 is TGTGCCAGCAGTTTCGGGACCTACTACGAGCAGTACTTC.

The J gene is TRBJ2-3, the V gene TRBV7-8; TRBD2 matches 7 bases. The germline CDR1 and CDR2 sequences are SGHVS and FQNEAQ. CDR3 length: 17 residues. Trimming at V came to 2 bases and at J to 2 bases, leaving 10 bases not matched to a gene. The CDR3 DNA reads as TGTGCCAGCAGCTTAAGGTGGAGCGGGGACCTCACAGATACGCAGTATTTT. Translation: CASSLRWSGDLTDTQYF.

The V and J genes are TRBV28 and TRBJ1-3; tentative D call: TRBD1 (6 bases). The CDR3 has 14 amino acids. V lost 5 bases and J lost 3, with 11 bases in between. Looked up from germline, CDR1 is MDHEN and CDR2 is SYDVKM. The CDR3 DNA follows: TGTGCCAGCAGTAGAAACAGGGTTGGAAACACCATATATTTT. As protein: CASSRNRVGNTIYF.

The chain combines TRBV11-2 with TRBJ2-1; D is uncertain. CDR1 and CDR2 from the germline V gene are SGHAT and FQNNGV. The V gene lost 1 base and the J gene lost 4 bases, with 11 bases spanning the gap. The CDR3 covers 15 residues. CDR3 bases: TGTGCCAGCAGCTTAGGGGCAGACCCTTACAATGAGCAGTTCTTC. Protein product: CASSLGADPYNEQFF.

The chain employs TRBV6-1 and TRBJ2-7; 9 bases align to TRBD2. CDR1 is MNHNS and CDR2 is SASEGT in the germline V gene. V gave up 1 base and J gave up 1 base; unmatched junction bases: 8. This CDR3 spans 17 amino acids. CDR3 DNA: TGTGCCAGCAGTGAAGGTGGTAGCGGGAGCCGGTCCTACGAGCAGTACTTC. The encoded protein is CASSEGGSGSRSYEQYF.

The chain joins TRBV5-1 to TRBJ1-4, with D uncertain. Trimming pared 1 base from V and 8 bases from J, leaving 12 bases between. Germline V gene data show CDR1 as SGHRS and CDR2 as YFSETQ. The CDR3 sequence is 14 residues long. The CDR3 nucleotides read TGCGCCAGCAGCTTGTTTCCGGAGGCGGAAAAACTGTTTTTT. This encodes CASSLFPEAEKLFF.

This rearrangement joins TRBV27 to TRBJ2-7; perhaps TRBD1 as D (6 bases). CDR3 length: 16 amino acids. Germline values: CDR1 MNHEY, CDR2 SMNVEV (reference sequence). Trimming stripped 5 bases from V and 2 bases from J, with 19 bases between. The CDR3 nucleotides read TGTGCCAGCAGTCCTGGATTTGGGGGCCCTCCCTACGAGCAGTACTTC. Residues: CASSPGFGGPPYEQYF.